The clone carrying this TCR beta chain was counted ten times or more. The data were taken from a study of read filtering for tumor transcriptome and immune sequencing. Study-wide context: DNase treatment preceded whole-transcriptome library preparation. TCR-mapped reads were about 3.5 to 10.27 million with IR-seq versus roughly 80 to 1,300 with RNA-seq.

The CDR3 is 16 residues long. V was pared by 1 base and J by 9 bases, with 20 bases between. Germline-derived CDR1 and CDR2 are SGHVS and FNYEAQ. The library was built from 400 ng RNA with molecular barcoded adaptors for alpha/delta and beta/gamma chains. MiXCR, applied by TCRdb to the reads, yields one record per CDR3 protein. The table lists over 45,000 distinct CDR3 sequences, less than 15% of them singletons. This sequence originates from a donor over 35 with multiple myeloma. The V gene is TRBV7-6, the J gene TRBJ2-3, with D perhaps TRBD1 or TRBD2 (6 bases each). The sequenced material came from a population of CD138-negative cells sorted from bone marrow. The CDR3 DNA reads as TGTGCCAGCAGCTTAGTACAGGGAAACCAGGGAGGCACGCAGTATTTT. Protein: CASSLVQGNQGGTQYF.